The T cell receptor beta chain under discussion was sequenced for a study of pediatric ulcerative colitis. General study findings and limits: Rectal repertoires separated controls, mild-moderate and acute severe colitis. No controls had the two rectal clonotypes shared by ulcerative colitis patients. A couple of patients' blood samples yielded substantially fewer templates.

The length of the CDR3 is 13 residues. The V end was cut by 4 bases, the J end by 3 bases, with 7 bases between. Germline V gene sequence: CDR1 SNHLY, CDR2 FYNNEI. Of note for this clone: What it binds is unknown.

The method was immunoSEQ multiplex PCR; TCRdb's version includes in-frame clones alone and lacks a portion of them. The repertoire holds 65,000 or so clones, with 80% to 90% as singletons. At colonoscopy, a blood sample was also collected. The TCR comes from a boy aged 5-17 years with severe ulcerative colitis. The sequenced material came from blood. This chain links TRBV2 with TRBJ2-1; D gene ambiguous. The CDR3 loop reads CASSVGYYNEQFF. As DNA, the CDR3 is TGTGCCAGCAGTGTCGGCTACTACAATGAGCAGTTCTTC.